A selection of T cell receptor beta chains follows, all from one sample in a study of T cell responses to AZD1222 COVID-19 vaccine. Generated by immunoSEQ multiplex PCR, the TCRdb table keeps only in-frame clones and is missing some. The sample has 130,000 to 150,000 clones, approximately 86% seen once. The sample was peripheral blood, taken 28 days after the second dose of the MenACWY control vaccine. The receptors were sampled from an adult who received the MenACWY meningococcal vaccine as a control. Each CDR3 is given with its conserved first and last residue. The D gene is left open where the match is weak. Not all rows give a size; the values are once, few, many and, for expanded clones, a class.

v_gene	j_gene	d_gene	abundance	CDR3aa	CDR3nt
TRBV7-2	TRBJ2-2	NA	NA	CASSLARPDTGELFF	TGTGCCAGCAGCTTAGCGCGGCCAGACACCGGGGAGCTGTTTTTT
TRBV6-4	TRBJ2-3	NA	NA	CASSLDRTDTQYF	TGTGCCAGCAGTTTGGACAGAACAGATACGCAGTATTTT
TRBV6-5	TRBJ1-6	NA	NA	CASSRTRDNSPLHF	TGTGCCAGCAGTCGGACCCGAGATAATTCACCCCTCCACTTT
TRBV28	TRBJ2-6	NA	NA	CASRLAGANVLTF	TGTGCCAGCAGGTTGGCTGGGGCCAACGTCCTGACTTTC
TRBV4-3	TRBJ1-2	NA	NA	CASSQETGRNYGYTF	TGCGCCAGCAGCCAAGAGACGGGACGGAACTATGGCTACACCTTC
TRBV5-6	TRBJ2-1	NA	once	CASSLNRAGEQFF	TGTGCCAGCAGCTTGAACAGGGCTGGTGAGCAGTTCTTC
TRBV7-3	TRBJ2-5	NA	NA	CASSQGNQETQYF	TGTGCCAGCAGCCAAGGGAACCAAGAGACCCAGTACTTC
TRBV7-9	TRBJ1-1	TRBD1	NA	CASSMIRGRGTEAFF	TGTGCCAGCAGCATGATCAGGGGGCGCGGCACTGAAGCTTTCTTT
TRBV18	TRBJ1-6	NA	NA	CASSPTTRDAGSPLHF	TGTGCCAGCTCACCCACCACCCGGGATGCTGGTTCACCCCTCCACTTT
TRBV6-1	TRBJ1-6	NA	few	CASSESRADGPLHF	TGTGCCAGCAGTGAGTCAAGGGCGGACGGACCCCTCCACTTT
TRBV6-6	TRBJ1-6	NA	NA	CASSPYPPNRAHNNSPLHF	TGTGCCAGCAGTCCTTATCCCCCTAATCGGGCCCACAATAATTCACCCCTCCACTTT
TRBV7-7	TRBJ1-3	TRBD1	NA	CASSRDRSSGNTIYF	TGTGCTAGCAGCCGGGACAGGAGCTCTGGAAACACCATATATTTT
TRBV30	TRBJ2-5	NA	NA	CAWSVSQGKTQYF	TGTGCCTGGAGTGTAAGCCAGGGAAAGACCCAGTACTTC
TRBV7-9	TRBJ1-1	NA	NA	CASSLITGRGGTEAFF	TGTGCCAGCAGCTTAATTACAGGGAGAGGAGGCACTGAAGCTTTCTTT
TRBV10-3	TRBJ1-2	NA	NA	CAISESPDGHYTF	TGTGCCATCAGTGAGTCGCCGGACGGCCACTACACCTTC
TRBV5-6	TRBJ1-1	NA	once	CASSSGTRNTEAFF	TGTGCCAGCAGCTCGGGGACGAGGAACACTGAAGCTTTCTTT
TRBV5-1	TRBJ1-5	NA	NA	CASSLGIAGDYGNQPQHF	TGCGCCAGCAGCTTGGGTATTGCAGGGGACTACGGCAATCAGCCCCAGCATTTT
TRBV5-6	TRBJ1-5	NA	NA	CASSLQGENQPQHF	TGTGCCAGCAGCTTGCAAGGGGAGAATCAGCCCCAGCATTTT
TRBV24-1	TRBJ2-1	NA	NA	CATSDLHRVNEQFF	TGTGCCACCAGTGATTTGCACAGGGTCAATGAGCAGTTCTTC
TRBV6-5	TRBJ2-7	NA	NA	CASIPDSTYEQYF	TGTGCCAGCATTCCGGACAGTACCTACGAGCAGTACTTC
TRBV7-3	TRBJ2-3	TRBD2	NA	CASSLAGGTDTQYF	TGTGCCAGCAGCTTAGCGGGGGGGACAGATACGCAGTATTTT
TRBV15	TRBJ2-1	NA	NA	CATSRGGGTYNEQFF	TGTGCCACCAGCAGAGGCGGAGGGACCTACAATGAGCAGTTCTTC
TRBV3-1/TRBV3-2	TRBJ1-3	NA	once	CASRDAGNTIYF	TGTGCCAGCAGAGACGCTGGAAACACCATATATTTT
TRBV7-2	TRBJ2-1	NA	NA	CASSLSSEQFF	TGTGCCAGCAGCTTAAGCTCCGAGCAGTTCTTC
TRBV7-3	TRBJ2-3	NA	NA	CASSATRMGTQYF	TGTGCCAGCAGCGCTACTAGGATGGGTACGCAGTATTTT
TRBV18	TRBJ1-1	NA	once	CASSRDGMNTEAFF	TGTGCCAGCTCACGGGACGGAATGAACACTGAAGCTTTCTTT
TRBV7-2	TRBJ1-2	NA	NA	CASSFLNGYTF	TGTGCCAGCAGCTTTCTAAATGGCTACACCTTC
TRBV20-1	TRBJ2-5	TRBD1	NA	CSASIFGTGTEETQYF	TGCAGTGCTAGTATATTTGGGACAGGTACAGAAGAGACCCAGTACTTC
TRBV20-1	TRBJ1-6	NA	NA	CSASSGGNSPLHF	TGCAGTGCTAGTTCGGGGGGGAATTCACCCCTCCACTTT
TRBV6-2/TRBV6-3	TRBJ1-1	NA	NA	CASSYSGGDTFF	TGTGCCAGCAGTTACTCGGGGGGGGACACTTTCTTT
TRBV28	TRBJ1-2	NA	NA	CASSSSGKRYTF	TGTGCCAGCAGCTCTTCAGGGAAGCGCTACACCTTC
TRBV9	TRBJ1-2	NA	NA	CASSSWGYGYTF	TGTGCCAGCAGCTCATGGGGGTATGGCTACACCTTC
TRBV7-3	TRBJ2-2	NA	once	CASSLLDGTGELFF	TGTGCCAGCAGCCTCCTGGACGGAACCGGGGAGCTGTTTTTT
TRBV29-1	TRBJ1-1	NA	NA	CSVDKPGRQDTEAFF	TGCAGCGTTGATAAGCCAGGGAGGCAGGACACTGAAGCTTTCTTT
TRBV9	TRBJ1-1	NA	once	CASSVGGANTEAFF	TGTGCCAGCAGCGTAGGAGGGGCGAACACTGAAGCTTTCTTT
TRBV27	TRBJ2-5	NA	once	CASRPGEAETQYF	TGTGCCAGCAGGCCAGGGGAGGCAGAGACCCAGTACTTC
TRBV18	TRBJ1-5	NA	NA	CASSPGRNQPQHF	TGTGCCAGCTCACCAGGGCGCAATCAGCCCCAGCATTTT
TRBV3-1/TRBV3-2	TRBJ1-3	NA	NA	CASSLIGNTIYF	TGTGCCAGCAGCCTGATTGGAAACACCATATATTTT
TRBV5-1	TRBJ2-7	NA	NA	CASRSQEGGEQYF	TGCGCCAGCAGGTCTCAGGAAGGCGGCGAGCAGTACTTC
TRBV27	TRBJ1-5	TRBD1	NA	CASTPRGEGASNQPQHF	TGTGCCAGCACCCCTAGGGGGGAGGGGGCGAGCAATCAGCCCCAGCATTTT
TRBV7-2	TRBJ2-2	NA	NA	CASSARKGGNTGELFF	TGTGCCAGCAGCGCGCGCAAAGGGGGGAACACCGGGGAGCTGTTTTTT
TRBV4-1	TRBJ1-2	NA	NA	CASSQDESVGYTF	TGCGCCAGCAGCCAAGACGAATCAGTTGGCTACACCTTC
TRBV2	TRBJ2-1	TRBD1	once	CASSGARDRGLYEQFF	TGTGCCAGCAGTGGGGCCCGGGACAGGGGGCTCTATGAGCAGTTCTTC